The 14 T cell receptor beta chains below come from one sample, sequenced in a study of blood T cell repertoires in COVID-19. Data came from immunoSEQ multiplex PCR; TCRdb stores just in-frame clones and leaves some out. The sample gives almost 200,000 clones, roughly nine tenths of which show up once; 0.65% to 0.95% is in the top ten. Sequenced input: peripheral blood. These receptors came from a woman between 70 and 85 years old with acute or convalescent COVID-19.

The chain joins TRBV6-6 to TRBJ2-5; weak D call: TRBD1 (6 bases). The germline CDR1 and CDR2 sequences are MNHNY and SVGAGI (reference sequence). The V end was cut by 5 bases, the J end by 5 bases, with 21 bases between. The CDR3 has 16 amino acids. CDR3 in amino acids: CASSPLPTGHWETQYF. The CDR3 DNA reads as TGTGCCAGCAGTCCCCTTCCGACAGGCCACTGGGAGACCCAGTACTTC.

V gene TRBV5-4 combines with J gene TRBJ2-7; 11 nucleotides line up with TRBD1. V shed 3 bases, J shed 3 bases, and the junction held 5 bases outside the gene matches. Looked up from germline, CDR1 is SGHNT and CDR2 is YYREEE (reference sequence). This CDR3 region has 15 residues. The CDR3 nucleotides read TGTGCCAGCAGCTGGAGCGGGACAGGGGGCTACGAGCAGTACTTC. It is translated as CASSWSGTGGYEQYF.

The J gene is TRBJ1-2, the V gene TRBV28, with D perhaps TRBD1 (6 bases). This CDR3 spans 16 amino acids. Germline V lookup: CDR1 MDHEN, CDR2 SYDVKM. Between the trimmed V and J ends, which lost 3 bases and 7 bases, there was a span of 21 bases. In DNA, the CDR3 is TGTGCCAGCAGTTTCCTCATTCCAGGGGCTTCGGGTGGCTACACCTTC. Encoded protein: CASSFLIPGASGGYTF.

V and J are TRBV5-1 and TRBJ2-1, with D perhaps matching TRBD1 (7 bases). From germline, CDR1 is SGHRS and CDR2 YFSETQ. The CDR3 is made up of 16 amino acids. V was cut by 2 bases and J by 4 bases, with 16 bases left in between. Here the CDR3 DNA reads TGCGCCAGCAGCTTTCGCGGGACAGTTCTTTACAATGAGCAGTTCTTC. This encodes CASSFRGTVLYNEQFF. Together with reference TRBV5-1 and TRBJ2-1, the CDR3 gives the full variable domain: KAGVTQTPRYLIKTRGQQVTLSCSPISGHRSVSWYQQTPGQGLQFLFEYFSETQRNKGNFPGRFSGRQFSNSRSEMNVSTLELGDSALYLCASSFRGTVLYNEQFFGPGTRLTVL.

The chain joins TRBV11-1 to TRBJ1-1, with a weak D call TRBD1 (5 bases). Germline CDR1 is SGHAT and CDR2 is FQDESV (reference sequence). The CDR3 is 14 residues long. V gave up 5 bases and J gave up 1 base, with 11 bases separating them. This chain's CDR3 is CASSLRTGNTEAFF. The CDR3 DNA reads TGTGCCAGCAGCCTGCGAACAGGGAACACTGAAGCTTTCTTT.

The chain recombines TRBV5-1 with TRBJ2-7, with TRBD2 matching 9 bases. J lost 6 bases, V lost 3 bases, and 7 bases had no gene match. This CDR3 has 14 residues. CDR1 is SGHRS, CDR2 YFSETQ, per germline. The CDR3 protein is CASSSGGAGGEQYF. In DNA, the CDR3 is TGCGCCAGCAGCTCCGGGGGAGCGGGAGGCGAGCAGTACTTC.

This chain connects TRBV9 to TRBJ1-2; no reliable D call. Per the germline V gene, CDR1 is SGDLS and CDR2 is YYNGEE. Trimming cost V 3 bases and J 8 bases, with 23 bases left between them. The CDR3 spans 16 residues. DNA for the CDR3: TGTGCCAGCAGCGGACCAGGAGCTCTCCGCGCGGGGGGCTACACCTTC. Protein: CASSGPGALRAGGYTF.

The chain couples TRBV7-6 to TRBJ1-5, with D tentatively TRBD1 (5 bases). V lost 5 bases, J lost 2 bases, and 7 bases lay in between. The CDR3 has 13 amino acids. The germline V gene has CDR1 SGHVS and CDR2 FNYEAQ. CDR3: CASSQQGNQPQHF. CDR3 sequence (DNA): TGTGCCAGCAGCCAACAGGGCAATCAGCCCCAGCATTTT.

The chain carries TRBV5-4 and TRBJ2-2; a possible D gene is TRBD1 (6 bases). The CDR3 runs 16 residues. Per the germline V gene, CDR1 is SGHNT and CDR2 is YYREEE (reference sequence). V lost 5 bases and J 4 bases, leaving 18 bases between the germline ends. The CDR3 spells CASSSGTLRSTGELFF. CDR3 in DNA: TGTGCCAGCAGTTCCGGGACACTGAGAAGCACCGGGGAGCTGTTTTTT.

The count of this clone is one. This chain links TRBV6-5 with TRBJ2-2; TRBD2 matches at 7 bases. V trimming: 0 bases; J trimming: 3 bases; junction bases outside the gene matches: 4. CDR1 and CDR2 (germline): MNHEY, SVGAGI. This CDR3 has 16 residues. CDR3 in DNA: TGTGCCAGCAGTTACTCAAGCGGGACGGACACCGGGGAGCTGTTTTTT. Amino acid sequence: CASSYSSGTDTGELFF.

The V call is TRBV27, the J call TRBJ1-5; D ambiguous. CDR1 is MNHEY, CDR2 SMNVEV, per germline (reference sequence). This CDR3 is built from 14 residues. With 8 bases removed from V and 6 bases from J, the gap between germline ends came to 17 bases. The DNA of the CDR3 is TGTGCCAGCTCGTCCGGGAACCCGAGTCAGCCCCAGCATTTT. Its translation is CASSSGNPSQPQHF.

V is TRBV5-1 and J is TRBJ1-6; D possibly corresponds to TRBD1 (6 bases). Trimming removed 2 bases at V and 5 bases at J, with 14 bases between. The CDR3 consists of 16 residues. From germline, CDR1 is SGHRS and CDR2 YFSETQ. CDR3 DNA sequence: TGCGCCAGCAGCTTAAACAGGGAGATGGATAATTCACCCCTCCACTTT. This encodes CASSLNREMDNSPLHF. Based on the CDR3 plus reference TRBV5-1 and TRBJ1-6, the full variable domain is KAGVTQTPRYLIKTRGQQVTLSCSPISGHRSVSWYQQTPGQGLQFLFEYFSETQRNKGNFPGRFSGRQFSNSRSEMNVSTLELGDSALYLCASSLNREMDNSPLHFGNGTRLTVT.

The chain couples TRBV9 to TRBJ1-2; 12 positions agree with TRBD1. Trimming at V came to 3 bases and at J to 3 bases, leaving 15 bases not matched to a gene. CDR1 SGDLS and CDR2 YYNGEE come from the germline V gene. This CDR3 spans 19 amino acids. CDR3 bases: TGTGCCAGCAGCGCCGAGTGGTGGGACAGGGGGCAATGGGACTATGGCTACACCTTC. Translated: CASSAEWWDRGQWDYGYTF.

This clone was detected only once. The chain combines TRBV6-2 or TRBV6-3 with TRBJ2-1, with 9 bases lining up with TRBD1. CDR1 and CDR2 (germline): MNHEY, SVGEGT. The CDR3 length is 14 residues. Trimming at V came to 1 base and at J to 5 bases, leaving 0 bases not matched to a gene. The DNA of the CDR3 is TGTGCCAGCAGTTACTGGACAGGGGACAATGAGCAGTTCTTC. As protein: CASSYWTGDNEQFF.